This TCR beta chain came from a study of T cells in Graves' hyperthyroidism and ophthalmopathy. Findings and limits, study-wide: Blood shared most expanded thyroid clonotypes above 0.001.

This CDR3 region has 11 residues. Germline CDR1 is DFQATT and CDR2 is SNEGSKA (reference sequence). Uncontrolled infection, other autoimmune disease, pregnancy or lactation excluded patients. The study based diagnoses on clinical symptoms, serum thyroxine and TRAb, thyroid ultrasound and orbital computed tomography. The source of the PBMCs was around 9 ml of fresh peripheral blood. A word on this clonotype: What it binds is unknown. Since a much larger clone is just one base distant, this may be a read error.

What was amplified from RNA transcripts were TCR beta CDR3 regions. First-round RT-PCR of the TCR CDR3 relied on the HTBI primer set. One entry per CDR3 protein results from TCRdb running MiXCR on the multiplex PCR reads. The sample lists 500,000 to 650,000 distinct CDR3 sequences, less than 15% seen once, with about 15% in the top ten. This clonotype originated in a woman aged 35 to 49 with Graves' hyperthyroidism. What was sequenced was blood. This chain joins TRBV20-1 and TRBJ2-7; D unresolved. The CDR3 loop reads CSVRQTYEQCF. CDR3 sequence (DNA): TGCAGTGTTCGTCAAACCTACGAGCAGTGCTTC.